This TCR beta chain was identified in a study of PD-1 blockade in classical Hodgkin lymphoma. Study-level points and caveats: By C4D1, diversity of CD4+ TCRs had risen significantly, whereas that of CD8+ TCRs had not. Differences between repertoires have undefined causes, possibly disease activity or prior therapy.

There are 14 residues in the CDR3. This table comes from immunoSEQ multiplex PCR, and its TCRdb copy is limited to in-frame clones, with some not included. The data show 84,000 or so clones, with about 93% seen just once and about 2.7% held by the top ten. In every patient, relapse followed autologous stem cell transplantation, while exposure to brentuximab vedotin differed. About this clone: Its antigen remains unidentified.

The receptor comes from a human donor with classical Hodgkin lymphoma. Material: peripheral blood mononuclear cells (PBMCs), obtained before the second cycle of nivolumab. This chain joins TRBV21-1 and TRBJ2-1; the table's D gene call, TRBD2, was not cross checked with the DNA. TRBV21-1 is marked as a pseudogene. The CDR3 region has the DNA TGTGCCAGCACCCCGGGACTGGTCTACAATGAGCAGTTCTTC. Translating it yields CASTPGLVYNEQFF.